Below, 29 T cell receptor beta chains from the same sample are listed, as sequenced in a study of control samples from healthy donors and cancer patients. Profiled with immunoSEQ multiplex PCR; TCRdb holds only in-frame clones, not every one. The table shows around 150,000 clones, with roughly 89% occurring only once. Sequenced input: blood. The receptors come from a man between 25 and 39 years old in good health.

The J gene is TRBJ1-2, the V gene TRBV7-2, with a tentative D call TRBD1 (6 bases). This CDR3 is built from 13 residues. Germline lookup yields CDR1 SGHTA and CDR2 FQGNSA. V dropped 5 bases and J dropped 4 bases, with 11 bases sitting between them. CDR3 in amino acids: CASSIQGGYGYTF. The CDR3 nucleotides are TGTGCCAGCAGCATACAGGGAGGCTATGGCTACACCTTC. Combining the CDR3 with reference TRBV7-2 and TRBJ1-2 gives the whole variable domain GAGVSQSPSNKVTEKGKDVELRCDPISGHTALYWYRQSLGQGLEFLIYFQGNSAPDKSGLPSDRFSAERTGGSVSTLTIQRTQQEDSAVYLCASSIQGGYGYTFGSGTRLTVV.

The chain recombines TRBV18 with TRBJ2-2, with TRBD1 matching over 8 bases. V dropped 4 bases and J dropped 3; count of bases not matched to a gene: 4. This CDR3 is 15 amino acids long. Per germline, CDR1 KGHSH and CDR2 LQKENI. In DNA form, the CDR3 reads TGTGCCAGCTCACAGGACAGGGTTGACACCGGGGAGCTGTTTTTT. Translating gives CASSQDRVDTGELFF.

This chain joins TRBV5-5 and TRBJ2-5; 8 nucleotides agree with TRBD2. In germline, CDR1 is SGHKS, CDR2 YYEKEE (reference sequence). Losses at the gene ends were 0 bases for V and 5 bases for J; bases not matched to a gene: 3. CDR3 size: 14 residues. CDR3 residues: CASSLGGGQETQYF. The CDR3 DNA reads as TGTGCCAGCAGCTTGGGCGGGGGGCAGGAGACCCAGTACTTC.

V gene TRBV2 combines with J gene TRBJ1-3, with D perhaps TRBD1 (6 bases). The V end lost 6 bases, the J end lost 10 bases, and 37 bases lay between the germline ends. The germline CDR1 and CDR2 sequences are SNHLY and FYNNEI. The CDR3 extends over 20 amino acids. This chain's CDR3 is CASSLGGGGRLHTNTGTIYF. The CDR3 DNA reads as TGTGCCAGCAGCCTCGGAGGAGGGGGACGTCTCCATACTAACACGGGGACCATATATTTT.

V usage is TRBV18 and J usage is TRBJ1-1; D gene unclear. Germline CDR1 reads KGHSH; CDR2 reads LQKENI. Trimming shortened V by 5 bases and J by 7 bases, and 8 bases separated the two germline ends. The CDR3 runs to 11 residues. The DNA of the CDR3 is TGTGCCAGCTCAGTACGGAGTGAAGCTTTCTTT. This translates into CASSVRSEAFF.

V gene TRBV11-2 combines with J gene TRBJ1-1; D gene uncertain. The CDR3 loop spans 13 amino acids. V was clipped by 5 bases and J by 9 bases, with 16 bases between them. Germline V gene lookup returns CDR1 SGHAT and CDR2 FQNNGV. DNA for the CDR3: TGTGCCAGCAGCCCAGCCCCGAACCTCCAAGCTTTCTTT. This codes for CASSPAPNLQAFF.

This clone has just one count. CDR3 bases: TGTGCCAGCAGTTTAACCTTCGGGGGGAATACGCAGTATTTT. Encoded protein: CASSLTFGGNTQYF. The V and J genes are TRBV27 and TRBJ2-3; 7 bases match TRBD2. The CDR3 length is 14 residues. V trimming: 2 bases; J trimming: 7 bases; junction bases outside the gene matches: 6. Germline CDR1 MNHEY, CDR2 SMNVEV (reference sequence).

The V and J genes are TRBV7-3 and TRBJ2-3; TRBD2 matches at 8 bases. This CDR3 is 15 amino acids long. The V segment lost 10 bases and the J segment 4 bases; nucleotides outside the gene matches: 13. The V gene's germline CDR1 is SGHTA and CDR2 FQGTGA. The CDR3: CATSRGGAGSDTQYF. CDR3 coding DNA: TGTGCCACCTCCCGGGGGGGAGCCGGGTCAGATACGCAGTATTTT.

This chain links TRBV19 with TRBJ1-2; 7 nucleotides agree with TRBD1. After removal of 6 bases from V and 2 bases from J, the junction contained 6 bases not matched to a gene. CDR1 is LNHDA, CDR2 SQIVND, per germline (reference sequence). The CDR3 totals 14 residues. The CDR3 sequence is CASRGTANNYGYTF. In nucleotides, the CDR3 is TGTGCCAGTAGGGGGACAGCCAACAACTATGGCTACACCTTC.

This chain links TRBV5-6 with TRBJ1-1; no clear D gene. The CDR3 contains 13 residues. Germline CDR1 is SGHDT and CDR2 is YYEEEE. Trimming stripped 3 bases from V and 0 bases from J, with 6 bases between. The CDR3 region is CASSSVLNTEAFF. The CDR3, as DNA: TGTGCCAGCAGCTCAGTGTTGAACACTGAAGCTTTCTTT.

This chain uses TRBV15 with TRBJ1-1; tentative D call: TRBD1 (6 bases). Per germline, CDR1 LNHNV and CDR2 YYDKDF (reference sequence). The CDR3 loop spans 15 amino acids. With 3 bases removed from V and 1 base from J, the gap between germline ends came to 12 bases. The CDR3 DNA sequence: TGTGCCACCAGCAGGAACAGGGAAGGGAACACTGAAGCTTTCTTT. As protein: CATSRNREGNTEAFF.

This clone was recorded a few times. This chain uses TRBV7-9 with TRBJ1-4; 10 bases agree with TRBD1. The CDR3 covers 14 residues. The V and J ends lost 3 bases and 8 bases, in that order; junction bases with no gene match: 3. In germline, CDR1 is SEHNR, CDR2 FQNEAQ (reference sequence). For the CDR3, the DNA is TGTGCCAGCAGCTTTGGGACAGGGGACGAAAAACTGTTTTTT. Encoded protein: CASSFGTGDEKLFF.

The CDR3 loop reads CASSYGDRGHQPQHF. CDR3 nucleotides: TGTGCCAGCAGTTACGGGGACAGGGGGCATCAGCCCCAGCATTTT. V is TRBV6-6 and J is TRBJ1-5; TRBD1 matches at 12 bases. The CDR3 contains 15 residues. CDR1 is MNHNY and CDR2 is SVGAGI in the germline V gene (reference sequence). The trim removed 2 bases at V and 5 bases at J, leaving 1 base unmatched.

This clone was seen a handful of times. The genes are TRBV7-9 and TRBJ2-5; D uncertain. Trimming shortened V by 2 bases and J by 3 bases, and 4 bases separated the two germline ends. The germline gives CDR1 SEHNR, CDR2 FQNEAQ (reference sequence). This CDR3 contains 12 residues. The CDR3 sequence: CASSLLKETQYF. In DNA form, the CDR3 reads TGTGCCAGCAGCTTACTCAAAGAGACCCAGTACTTC.

This rearrangement joins TRBV9 to TRBJ2-1; D is ambiguous. The V and J ends lost 4 bases and 0 bases respectively, with 23 bases between them. There are 19 residues in the CDR3. From germline, CDR1 is SGDLS and CDR2 YYNGEE. The CDR3 spells CASSSPFRATYSSYNEQFF. CDR3 DNA: TGTGCCAGCAGCTCCCCTTTTAGGGCGACCTACAGCTCCTACAATGAGCAGTTCTTC.

The chain joins TRBV5-6 to TRBJ2-7; D remains ambiguous. The CDR3 sequence is 14 residues long. V was clipped by 0 bases and J by 6 bases, with 13 bases between them. Germline V gene sequence: CDR1 SGHDT, CDR2 YYEEEE. Here the CDR3 reads CASSLVLDGSEQYF. The DNA of the CDR3 is TGTGCCAGCAGCTTGGTCCTAGACGGGTCCGAGCAGTACTTC.

The rearrangement uses TRBV24-1 and TRBJ2-3, with D perhaps TRBD1 or TRBD2 (5 bases each). V lost 5 bases, J lost 1 base, and 9 bases lay in between. Per the germline V gene, CDR1 is KGHDR and CDR2 is SFDVKD. This CDR3 spans 14 amino acids. CDR3 sequence reads: CATSVRGGTDTQYF. As DNA, the CDR3 is TGTGCCACCAGTGTGAGGGGTGGCACAGATACGCAGTATTTT.

V and J are TRBV2 and TRBJ2-7, with TRBD1 matching over 8 bases. The CDR3 consists of 14 residues. The germline CDR1 and CDR2 sequences are SNHLY and FYNNEI. Germline trimming cut 6 bases from V and 7 bases from J; bases unmatched to any gene: 11. The CDR3 coding sequence is TGTGCCAGCAGATCTGGACAGGGATTCTGGGAGCAGTACTTC. It is translated as CASRSGQGFWEQYF.

The chain employs TRBV12-3 or TRBV12-4 and TRBJ1-2; no clear D gene. Trimming cost V 6 bases and J 8 bases, with 16 bases left between them. The CDR3 runs 13 residues. CDR3 sequence (DNA): TGTGCCAGCAGCTTTGGGCCCGGGGTCGGCTACACCTTC. Translation: CASSFGPGVGYTF.

The chain has TRBV7-9 and TRBJ1-1; no definite D call. Deletions cut 2 bases from V and 3 bases from J, with 7 bases between. Germline CDR1 and CDR2: SEHNR and FQNEAQ (reference sequence). The CDR3 length is 13 residues. CDR3: CASSLREDTEAFF. CDR3 in DNA: TGTGCCAGCAGCTTAAGGGAGGACACTGAAGCTTTCTTT.

The chain has TRBV15 and TRBJ1-6; D perhaps matches TRBD1 (6 bases). There are 13 residues in the CDR3. CDR1 LNHNV and CDR2 YYDKDF come from the germline V gene (reference sequence). Trimming removed 1 base at V and 10 bases at J, with 8 bases between. CDR3: CATSRGGRSPLHF. CDR3 DNA: TGTGCCACCAGCAGAGGGGGGCGGTCACCCCTCCACTTT.

This clone was observed a single time. The chain combines TRBV18 with TRBJ2-3; 8 bases line up with TRBD2. The CDR3 has 15 amino acids. V was pared by 8 bases and J by 2 bases, with 9 bases of the junction left unmatched. Per the germline V gene, CDR1 is KGHSH and CDR2 is LQKENI. The CDR3 nucleotides read TGTGCCAGCCGCGGGCGGCGGGGGGACACAGATACGCAGTATTTT. Translation: CASRGRRGDTDTQYF.

The rearrangement links TRBV11-2 to TRBJ1-2, with 12 bases identical to TRBD1. The CDR3 is 17 amino acids. V shed 3 bases and J 4 bases; nucleotides not matched to a gene: 9. Germline-derived CDR1 and CDR2 are SGHAT and FQNNGV. The CDR3 DNA reads as TGTGCCAGCAGCTTGGGGACAGGGGGCCTTCTTGCCTATGGCTACACCTTC. Amino acid sequence: CASSLGTGGLLAYGYTF.

This clone was seen once. The chain couples TRBV29-1 to TRBJ1-1; 12 bases fit TRBD1. Germline V gives CDR1 SQVTM, CDR2 ANQGSEA. V gave up 7 bases and J gave up 5 bases; unmatched junction bases: 2. This CDR3 has 12 residues. In DNA, the CDR3 is TGCAGCGGGGGACAGGGGGCTACTGAAGCTTTCTTT. It encodes CSGGQGATEAFF.

The rearrangement uses TRBV2 and TRBJ1-5; D uncertain. V gave up 1 base and J gave up 9 bases, with 16 bases separating them. Per the germline V gene, CDR1 is SNHLY and CDR2 is FYNNEI. CDR3 length: 15 residues. DNA for the CDR3: TGTGCCAGCAGTGAAGTACGACGGGCTCTGCGGCCCCAGCATTTT. This translates into CASSEVRRALRPQHF.

The gene calls are TRBV4-1 and TRBJ1-3; D gene ambiguous. Trimming removed 0 bases at V and 2 bases at J, with 8 bases between. The CDR3 length is 15 residues. From germline, CDR1 is MGHRA and CDR2 YSYEKL. The CDR3 DNA reads as TGCGCCAGCAGCCAAGAAACACTCCCTGGAAACACCATATATTTT. This translates into CASSQETLPGNTIYF.

This chain links TRBV29-1 with TRBJ2-1; TRBD1 matches at 8 bases. After removal of 3 bases from V and 2 bases from J, the junction contained 0 bases not matched to a gene. This CDR3 comprises 13 residues. Germline CDR1 reads SQVTM; CDR2 reads ANQGSEA. DNA for the CDR3: TGCAGCGTTGAGGACAGGGCCTACAATGAGCAGTTCTTC. Its protein product is CSVEDRAYNEQFF.

The chain uses TRBV29-1 and TRBJ1-1, with D hard to call. Germline V gene data show CDR1 as SQVTM and CDR2 as ANQGSEA. V dropped 6 bases and J dropped 1 base, with 12 bases sitting between them. The CDR3 has 13 residues. In nucleotides, the CDR3 is TGCAGCGTACCCAGTTTTAAGAACACTGAAGCTTTCTTT. Encoded protein: CSVPSFKNTEAFF.

This rearrangement joins TRBV29-1 to TRBJ2-7, with D perhaps TRBD2 (5 bases). This CDR3 is built from 13 residues. Germline CDR1 SQVTM, CDR2 ANQGSEA. The ends were cut back, 1 base at V and 2 bases at J, with 9 bases in the middle. CDR3 DNA: TGCAGCGTTGAAGGTGACGGGACCTACGAGCAGTACTTC. Translating it yields CSVEGDGTYEQYF.